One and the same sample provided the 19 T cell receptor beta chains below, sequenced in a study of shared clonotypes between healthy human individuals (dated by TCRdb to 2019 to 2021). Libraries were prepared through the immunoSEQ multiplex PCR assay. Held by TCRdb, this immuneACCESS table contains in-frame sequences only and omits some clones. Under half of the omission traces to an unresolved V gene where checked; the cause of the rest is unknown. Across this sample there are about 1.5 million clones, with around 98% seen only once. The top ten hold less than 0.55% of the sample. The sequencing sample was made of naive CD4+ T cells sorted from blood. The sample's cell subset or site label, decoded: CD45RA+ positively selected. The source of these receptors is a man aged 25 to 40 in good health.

Written as DNA, the CDR3 is TGTGCCAGCAGGAACTCCTACGAGCAGTACTTC. Its translation is CASRNSYEQYF. This rearrangement joins TRBV2 to TRBJ2-7, with unresolved D. The germline V and J ends were trimmed by 6 bases and 0 bases, with 3 bases remaining between them. Looked up from germline, CDR1 is SNHLY and CDR2 is FYNNEI. The CDR3 spans 11 residues.

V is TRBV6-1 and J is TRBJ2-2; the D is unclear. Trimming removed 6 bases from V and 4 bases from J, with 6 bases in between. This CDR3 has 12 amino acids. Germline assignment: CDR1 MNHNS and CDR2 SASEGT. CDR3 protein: CASREVTGELFF. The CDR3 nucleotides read TGTGCCAGCAGAGAGGTCACCGGGGAGCTGTTTTTT.

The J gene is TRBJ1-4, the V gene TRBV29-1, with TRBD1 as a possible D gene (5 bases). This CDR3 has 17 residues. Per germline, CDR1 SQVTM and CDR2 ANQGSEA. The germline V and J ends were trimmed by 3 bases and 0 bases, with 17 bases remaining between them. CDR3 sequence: CSVERDGRLPTNEKLFF. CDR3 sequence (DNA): TGCAGCGTTGAGAGGGACGGAAGGCTCCCAACTAATGAAAAACTGTTTTTT.

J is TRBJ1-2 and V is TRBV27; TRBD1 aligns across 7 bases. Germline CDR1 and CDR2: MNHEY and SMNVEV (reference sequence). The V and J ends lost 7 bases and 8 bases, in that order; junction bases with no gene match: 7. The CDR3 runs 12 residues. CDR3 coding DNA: TGTGCCAGCACCGACAGGGCTGGGGGCTACACCTTC. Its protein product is CASTDRAGGYTF.

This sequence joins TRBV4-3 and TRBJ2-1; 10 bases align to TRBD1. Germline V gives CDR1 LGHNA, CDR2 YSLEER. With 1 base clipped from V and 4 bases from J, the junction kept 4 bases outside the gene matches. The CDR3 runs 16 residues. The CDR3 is CASSQGSGQGYNEQFF. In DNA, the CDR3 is TGCGCCAGCAGCCAAGGTTCGGGACAGGGGTACAATGAGCAGTTCTTC.

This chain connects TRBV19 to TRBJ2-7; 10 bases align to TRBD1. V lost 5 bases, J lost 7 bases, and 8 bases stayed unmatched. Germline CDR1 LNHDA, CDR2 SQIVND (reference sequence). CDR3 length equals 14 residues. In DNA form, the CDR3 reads TGTGCCAGTAGTCCCGGGACAGGGGTATTGGAGCAGTACTTC. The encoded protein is CASSPGTGVLEQYF. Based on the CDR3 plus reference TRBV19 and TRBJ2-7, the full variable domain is DGGITQSPKYLFRKEGQNVTLSCEQNLNHDAMYWYRQDPGQGLRLIYYSQIVNDFQKGDIAEGYSVSREKKESFPLTVTSAQKNPTAFYLCASSPGTGVLEQYFGPGTRLTVT.

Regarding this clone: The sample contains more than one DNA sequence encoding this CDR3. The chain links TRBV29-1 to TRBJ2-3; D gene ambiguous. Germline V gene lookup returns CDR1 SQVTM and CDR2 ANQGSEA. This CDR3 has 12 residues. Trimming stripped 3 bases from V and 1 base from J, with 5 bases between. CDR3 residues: CSVDAGTDTQYF. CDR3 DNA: TGCAGCGTTGACGCAGGCACAGATACGCAGTATTTT.

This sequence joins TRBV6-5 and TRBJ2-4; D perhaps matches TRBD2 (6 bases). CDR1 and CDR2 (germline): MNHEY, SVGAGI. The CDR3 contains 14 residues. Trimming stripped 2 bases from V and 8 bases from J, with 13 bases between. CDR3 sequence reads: CASSYMAGSDIQYF. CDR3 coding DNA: TGTGCCAGCAGTTACATGGCGGGATCGGACATTCAGTACTTC.

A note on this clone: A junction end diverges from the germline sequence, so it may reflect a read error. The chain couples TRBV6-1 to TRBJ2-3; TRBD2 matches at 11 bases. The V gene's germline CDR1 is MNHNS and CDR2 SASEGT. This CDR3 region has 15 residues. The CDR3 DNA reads TGTGCCAGCAGCGAAGCACTAGCGGGAGCCGATACGCAGTATTTT. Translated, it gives CASSEALAGADTQYF.

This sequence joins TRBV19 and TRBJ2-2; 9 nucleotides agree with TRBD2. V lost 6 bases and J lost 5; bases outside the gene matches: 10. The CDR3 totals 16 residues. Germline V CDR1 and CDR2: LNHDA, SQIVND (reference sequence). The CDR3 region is CASSTRSGRITGELFF. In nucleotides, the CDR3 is TGTGCCAGTAGCACCCGAAGCGGGAGGATAACCGGGGAGCTGTTTTTT.

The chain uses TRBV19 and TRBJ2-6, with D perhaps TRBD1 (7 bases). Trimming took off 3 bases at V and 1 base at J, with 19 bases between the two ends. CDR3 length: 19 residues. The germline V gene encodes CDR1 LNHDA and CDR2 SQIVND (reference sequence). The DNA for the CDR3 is TGTGCCAGTAGTATCGGGTCAGGAGGGGGCGTGTCTGGGGCCAACGTCCTGACTTTC. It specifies CASSIGSGGGVSGANVLTF.

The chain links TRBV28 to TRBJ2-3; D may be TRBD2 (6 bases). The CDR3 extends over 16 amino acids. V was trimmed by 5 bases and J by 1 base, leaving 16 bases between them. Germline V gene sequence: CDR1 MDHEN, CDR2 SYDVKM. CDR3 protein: CASSSLGGRGTDTQYF. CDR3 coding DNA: TGTGCCAGCAGTAGTCTGGGGGGACGGGGCACAGATACGCAGTATTTT.

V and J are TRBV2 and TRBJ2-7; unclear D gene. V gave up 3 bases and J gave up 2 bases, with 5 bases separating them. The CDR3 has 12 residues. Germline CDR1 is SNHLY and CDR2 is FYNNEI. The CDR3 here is CASSDSPYEQYF. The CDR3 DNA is TGTGCCAGCAGTGACAGTCCCTACGAGCAGTACTTC.

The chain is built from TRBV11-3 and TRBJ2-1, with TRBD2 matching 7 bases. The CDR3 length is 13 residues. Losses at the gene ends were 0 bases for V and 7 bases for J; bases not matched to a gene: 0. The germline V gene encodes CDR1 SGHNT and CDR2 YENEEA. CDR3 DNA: TGTGCCAGCAGCTTAGAAGCGGGGAATGAGCAGTTCTTC. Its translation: CASSLEAGNEQFF.

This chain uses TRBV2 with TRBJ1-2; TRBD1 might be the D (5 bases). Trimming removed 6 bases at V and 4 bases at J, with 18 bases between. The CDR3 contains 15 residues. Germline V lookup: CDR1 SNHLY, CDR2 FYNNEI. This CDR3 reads CASRRTPGTTYGYTF. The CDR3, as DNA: TGTGCCAGCAGGAGGACACCCGGGACTACCTATGGCTACACCTTC.

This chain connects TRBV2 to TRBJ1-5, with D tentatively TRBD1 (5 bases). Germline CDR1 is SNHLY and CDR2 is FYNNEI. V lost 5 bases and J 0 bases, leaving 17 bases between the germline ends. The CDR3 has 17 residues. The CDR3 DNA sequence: TGTGCCAGCAGTCTCCGGGACCGAAGGTATAGCAATCAGCCCCAGCATTTT. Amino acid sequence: CASSLRDRRYSNQPQHF.

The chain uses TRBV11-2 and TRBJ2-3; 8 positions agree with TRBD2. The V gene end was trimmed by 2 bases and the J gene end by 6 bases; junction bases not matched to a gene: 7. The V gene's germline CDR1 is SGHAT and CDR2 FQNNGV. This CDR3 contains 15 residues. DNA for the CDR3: TGTGCCAGCAGCTTATACCGGGAGGGCCTGGATACGCAGTATTTT. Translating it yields CASSLYREGLDTQYF.

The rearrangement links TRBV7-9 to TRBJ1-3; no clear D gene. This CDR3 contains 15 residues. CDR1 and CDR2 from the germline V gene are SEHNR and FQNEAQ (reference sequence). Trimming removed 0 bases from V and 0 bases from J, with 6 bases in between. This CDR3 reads CASSLAESSGNTIYF. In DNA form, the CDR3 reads TGTGCCAGCAGCTTAGCAGAGTCCTCTGGAAACACCATATATTTT.

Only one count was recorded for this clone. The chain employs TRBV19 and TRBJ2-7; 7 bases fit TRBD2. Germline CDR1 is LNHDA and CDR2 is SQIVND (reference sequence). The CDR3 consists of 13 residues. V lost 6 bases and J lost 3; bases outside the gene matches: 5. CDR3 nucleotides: TGTGCCAGTAGCCTCGGGGGGAACTACGAGCAGTACTTC. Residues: CASSLGGNYEQYF.